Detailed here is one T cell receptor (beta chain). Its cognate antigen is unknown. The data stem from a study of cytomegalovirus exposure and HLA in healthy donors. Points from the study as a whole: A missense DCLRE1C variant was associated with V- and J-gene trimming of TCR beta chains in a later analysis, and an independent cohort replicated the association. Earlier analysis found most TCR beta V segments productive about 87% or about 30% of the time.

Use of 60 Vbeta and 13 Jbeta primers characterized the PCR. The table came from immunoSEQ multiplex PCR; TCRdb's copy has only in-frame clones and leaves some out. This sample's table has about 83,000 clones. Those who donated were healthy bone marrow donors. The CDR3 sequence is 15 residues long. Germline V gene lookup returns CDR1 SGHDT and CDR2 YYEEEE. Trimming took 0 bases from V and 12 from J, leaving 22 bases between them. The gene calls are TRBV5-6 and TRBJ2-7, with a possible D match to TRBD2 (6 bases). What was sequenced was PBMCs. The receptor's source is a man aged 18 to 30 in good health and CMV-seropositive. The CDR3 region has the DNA TGTGCCAGCAGCTTGGACGCCGGGGGAGGTAGGGGTTTGTACTTC. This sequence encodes CASSLDAGGGRGLYF.